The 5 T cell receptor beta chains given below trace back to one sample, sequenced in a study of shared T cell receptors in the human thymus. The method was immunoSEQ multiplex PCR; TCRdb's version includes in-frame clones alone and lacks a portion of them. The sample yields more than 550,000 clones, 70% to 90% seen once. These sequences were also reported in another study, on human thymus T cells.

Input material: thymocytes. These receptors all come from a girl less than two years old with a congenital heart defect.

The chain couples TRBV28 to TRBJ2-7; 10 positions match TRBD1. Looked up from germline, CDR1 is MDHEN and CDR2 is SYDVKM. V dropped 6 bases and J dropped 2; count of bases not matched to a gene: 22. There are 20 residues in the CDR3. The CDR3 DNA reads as TGTGCCAGCAGCCTTACGTCCCGGGACAGGGGCCCCGGCTGGACCTACGAGCAGTACTTC. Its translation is CASSLTSRDRGPGWTYEQYF.

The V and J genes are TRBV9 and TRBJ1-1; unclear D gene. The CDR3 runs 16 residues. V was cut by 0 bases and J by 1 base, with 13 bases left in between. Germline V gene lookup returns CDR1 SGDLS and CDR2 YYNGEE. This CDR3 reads CASSVGASPENTEAFF. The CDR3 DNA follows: TGTGCCAGCAGCGTAGGAGCCTCCCCTGAGAACACTGAAGCTTTCTTT.

CDR3 loop: CASQGLALYGYTF. The CDR3, as DNA: TGTGCCAGCCAAGGACTGGCCCTCTATGGCTACACCTTC. The chain recombines TRBV18 with TRBJ1-2; D is unresolved. The germline gives CDR1 KGHSH, CDR2 LQKENI. The V gene lost 8 bases and the J gene lost 4 bases, with 14 bases spanning the gap. The CDR3 is made up of 13 amino acids.

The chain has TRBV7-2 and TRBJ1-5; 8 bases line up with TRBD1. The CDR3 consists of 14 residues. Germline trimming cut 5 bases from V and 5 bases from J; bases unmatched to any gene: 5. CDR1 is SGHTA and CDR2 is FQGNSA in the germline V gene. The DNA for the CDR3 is TGTGCCAGCAGCCCACGACAGGGGTATCAGCCCCAGCATTTT. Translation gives CASSPRQGYQPQHF.

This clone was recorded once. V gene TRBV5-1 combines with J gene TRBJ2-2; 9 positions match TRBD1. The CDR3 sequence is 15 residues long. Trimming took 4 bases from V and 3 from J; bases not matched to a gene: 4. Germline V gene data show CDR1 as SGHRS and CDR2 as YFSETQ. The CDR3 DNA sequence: TGCGCCAGCAGCACCCGGGACAGGGACACCGGGGAGCTGTTTTTT. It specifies CASSTRDRDTGELFF.